What follows are 23 T cell receptor beta chains derived from one specimen sequenced in a study of T cell changes during pregnancy in multiple sclerosis. Only in-frame clones appear in the TCRdb table, and some are missing; sequencing was by immunoSEQ multiplex PCR. This sample has more than 30,000 clones; 85% to 90% occur once, and the top ten carry roughly 0.52%. Material: CD4+ T cells from peripheral blood mononuclear cells, obtained before pregnancy. The receptors come from a female donor with multiple sclerosis, enrolled in a pregnancy study.

This clone was recorded once. The chain is built from TRBV6-5 and TRBJ1-1; tentative D call: TRBD1 (6 bases). Germline CDR1 and CDR2: MNHEY and SVGAGI. V was shortened by 8 bases and J by 4 bases, with 17 bases between the two germline ends. This CDR3 is built from 14 residues. In DNA form, the CDR3 reads TGTGCCAGCGTAGAAGCGCGAGGGGGCACTGAAGCTTTCTTT. Protein sequence: CASVEARGGTEAFF.

V usage is TRBV2 and J usage is TRBJ1-1, with a possible D match to TRBD1 (5 bases). Trimming cost V 8 bases and J 10 bases, with 17 bases left between them. The CDR3 loop spans 12 amino acids. CDR1 is SNHLY, CDR2 FYNNEI, per germline. The CDR3 sequence is CASLRDSGGAFF. In DNA, the CDR3 is TGTGCCAGCCTAAGGGACTCGGGAGGAGCTTTCTTT.

The chain carries TRBV7-2 and TRBJ1-4; no reliable D call. The CDR3 has 13 amino acids. V was cut by 5 bases and J by 11 bases, with 15 bases left in between. Germline assignment: CDR1 SGHTA and CDR2 FQGNSA. In DNA form, the CDR3 reads TGTGCCAGCAGCCCCATAGGAGGGAGGAAACTGTTTTTT. Its protein product is CASSPIGGRKLFF. Full variable domain (missing parts from reference TRBV7-2 and TRBJ1-4): GAGVSQSPSNKVTEKGKDVELRCDPISGHTALYWYRQSLGQGLEFLIYFQGNSAPDKSGLPSDRFSAERTGGSVSTLTIQRTQQEDSAVYLCASSPIGGRKLFFGSGTQLSVL.

This clone was detected once. The gene calls are TRBV6-1 and TRBJ1-1; TRBD1 is a possible D gene (6 bases). Trimming took off 0 bases at V and 4 bases at J, with 18 bases between the two ends. The CDR3 contains 17 residues. Germline values: CDR1 MNHNS, CDR2 SASEGT. CDR3 in amino acids: CASSEAFSWTVLTEAFF. The CDR3 DNA is TGTGCCAGCAGTGAAGCGTTCTCATGGACAGTCCTCACTGAAGCTTTCTTT.

The V gene is TRBV7-2, the J gene TRBJ2-2, with D maybe TRBD1 (7 bases). The V end lost 4 bases, the J end lost 6 bases, and 18 bases lay between the germline ends. The germline CDR1 and CDR2 sequences are SGHTA and FQGNSA. The CDR3 runs to 16 residues. CDR3 DNA sequence: TGTGCCAGCAGCTCGCAGGGGGGAATGCTTCCCGGGGAGCTGTTTTTT. The encoded protein is CASSSQGGMLPGELFF.

The CDR3 reads CASSPLRVASTEAFF. In DNA, the CDR3 is TGTGCCAGCAGCCCTTTGAGGGTAGCGAGCACTGAAGCTTTCTTT. The rearrangement links TRBV5-6 to TRBJ1-1; D ambiguous. The CDR3 spans 15 residues. Trimming cost V 4 bases and J 4 bases, with 17 bases left between them. CDR1 SGHDT and CDR2 YYEEEE come from the germline V gene.

J is TRBJ2-5 and V is TRBV5-4, with 7 bases that match TRBD2. This CDR3 region has 14 residues. With 4 bases clipped from V and 4 bases from J, the junction kept 7 bases outside the gene matches. CDR1 and CDR2 (germline): SGHNT, YYREEE (reference sequence). The CDR3 here is CASSLPREGETQYF. CDR3 coding DNA: TGTGCCAGCAGCCTCCCCAGGGAGGGAGAGACCCAGTACTTC.

The chain carries TRBV5-1 and TRBJ1-2, with a possible D match to TRBD1 (5 bases). From germline, CDR1 is SGHRS and CDR2 YFSETQ. This CDR3 has 15 residues. The V and J ends lost 4 bases and 6 bases respectively, with 19 bases between them. CDR3 residues: CASSPTHPDIDGYTF. The CDR3 bases are TGCGCCAGCAGCCCTACTCACCCGGACATTGATGGCTACACCTTC.

The chain has TRBV29-1 and TRBJ2-2; 16 nucleotides align to TRBD2. In germline, CDR1 is SQVTM, CDR2 ANQGSEA. This CDR3 comprises 16 residues. The V and J ends lost 6 bases and 5 bases, in that order; junction bases with no gene match: 6. In DNA form, the CDR3 reads TGCAGCGTACCGGGACTAGCGGGGGGGACGACCGGGGAGCTGTTTTTT. It yields the protein CSVPGLAGGTTGELFF.

The genes are TRBV9 and TRBJ1-3, with 8 nucleotides matching TRBD1. Germline-derived CDR1 and CDR2 are SGDLS and YYNGEE. J gave up 7 bases and V 3 bases, and 3 bases lay outside the gene matches. This CDR3 has 13 amino acids. CDR3 residues: CASSGTGRNTIYF. As DNA, the CDR3 is TGTGCCAGCAGCGGGACAGGGAGGAACACCATATATTTT.

The chain employs TRBV7-9 and TRBJ2-7; TRBD1 aligns across 10 bases. This CDR3 is 14 amino acids long. Trimming took 3 bases from V and 5 from J; bases not matched to a gene: 4. CDR1 and CDR2 (germline): SEHNR, FQNEAQ (reference sequence). Here the CDR3 reads CASSFGTGVHEQYF. CDR3 nucleotides: TGTGCCAGCAGCTTCGGGACAGGGGTCCACGAGCAGTACTTC.

The chain employs TRBV7-3 and TRBJ2-3; D not resolved. This CDR3 is 13 amino acids long. The ends were cut back, 4 bases at V and 4 bases at J, with 9 bases in the middle. Germline CDR1 SGHTA, CDR2 FQGTGA. For the CDR3, the DNA is TGTGCCAGCAGCTCGGAAAGCGCAGATACGCAGTATTTT. Its protein is CASSSESADTQYF. The whole variable domain, remainder taken from reference TRBV7-3 and TRBJ2-3, is GAGVSQTPSNKVTEKGKYVELRCDPISGHTALYWYRQSLGQGPEFLIYFQGTGAADDSGLPNDRFFAVRPEGSVSTLKIQRTERGDSAVYLCASSSESADTQYFGPGTRLTVL.

The chain links TRBV5-8 to TRBJ2-2; 7 bases fit TRBD1. The CDR3 is 14 amino acids. Germline CDR1 reads SGHTS; CDR2 reads YDEGEE. V lost 4 bases to trimming and J lost 6 bases; unmatched junction nucleotides: 6. The CDR3 protein is CASSTRTGAGELFF. CDR3 coding DNA: TGTGCCAGCAGCACCCGAACAGGGGCCGGGGAGCTGTTTTTT.

V is TRBV10-1 and J is TRBJ2-2, with TRBD2 matching 7 bases. The germline V gene encodes CDR1 WNHNN and CDR2 SYGVQD (reference sequence). The CDR3 sequence is 13 residues long. Germline trimming cut 8 bases from V and 5 bases from J; bases unmatched to any gene: 5. As DNA, the CDR3 is TGCGCCAGCCGGGAGGAGAAGACCGGGGAGCTGTTTTTT. Protein sequence: CASREEKTGELFF.

The table lists this clone with a count of one. CDR3 sequence: CASSVNNNYGYTF. The CDR3 DNA follows: TGTGCCAGCAGTGTAAACAACAACTATGGCTACACCTTC. The chain carries TRBV6-1 and TRBJ1-2; D remains unclear. Germline CDR1 MNHNS, CDR2 SASEGT. V lost 4 bases and J lost 2, with 8 bases in between. This CDR3 region has 13 residues.

The CDR3 spells CASNLQGFHEQYF. CDR3 DNA sequence: TGTGCCAGCAACCTGCAGGGTTTCCACGAGCAGTACTTC. The rearrangement links TRBV6-6 to TRBJ2-7; D might be TRBD1 (5 bases). This CDR3 has 13 amino acids. Germline CDR1 MNHNY, CDR2 SVGAGI (reference sequence). V was trimmed by 7 bases and J by 5 bases, leaving 15 bases between them.

The chain links TRBV4-2 to TRBJ1-5; tentatively, D is TRBD1 (6 bases). The CDR3 contains 17 residues. Germline CDR1 reads LGHNA; CDR2 reads YNFKEQ. The ends were cut back, 4 bases at V and 2 bases at J, with 18 bases in the middle. CDR3 protein: CASSLGGVGGGNQPQHF. DNA of the CDR3: TGTGCCAGCAGCCTCGGGGGCGTCGGGGGGGGCAATCAGCCCCAGCATTTT.

This chain links TRBV6-1 with TRBJ1-6, with D perhaps matching TRBD1 (5 bases). The germline CDR1 and CDR2 sequences are MNHNS and SASEGT. The V and J ends lost 1 base and 7 bases respectively, with 14 bases between them. CDR3 size: 16 residues. CDR3 region: CASSEVAGRRNSPLHF. The CDR3 DNA is TGTGCCAGCAGTGAAGTGGCGGGGCGACGGAATTCACCCCTCCACTTT.

V usage is TRBV7-2 and J usage is TRBJ1-5; D is ambiguous. Germline-derived CDR1 and CDR2 are SGHTA and FQGNSA. The CDR3 contains 13 residues. Trimming removed 5 bases at V and 7 bases at J, with 12 bases between. The CDR3 bases are TGTGCCAGCAGCCTTAATGCGGGCCAGCCCCAGCATTTT. Encoded protein: CASSLNAGQPQHF.

The rearrangement links TRBV7-3 to TRBJ2-1, with 9 bases matching TRBD2. V lost 4 bases to trimming and J lost 7 bases; unmatched junction nucleotides: 5. The germline V gene encodes CDR1 SGHTA and CDR2 FQGTGA. CDR3 length: 14 amino acids. The CDR3 spells CASSSLAGGNEQFF. The CDR3 coding sequence is TGTGCCAGCAGCTCCCTCGCGGGGGGGAATGAGCAGTTCTTC.

This chain connects TRBV5-5 to TRBJ1-2; D gene uncertain. CDR3 length equals 12 residues. Germline V lookup: CDR1 SGHKS, CDR2 YYEKEE (reference sequence). Trimming stripped 5 bases from V and 4 bases from J, with 9 bases between. CDR3 in DNA: TGTGCCAGCAGTTTCAATTCCTATGGCTACACCTTC. It is translated as CASSFNSYGYTF.

This chain uses TRBV11-3 with TRBJ2-7; 7 bases are shared with TRBD1. The CDR3 runs 18 residues. Losses at the gene ends were 3 bases for V and 3 bases for J; bases not matched to a gene: 17. The germline V gene encodes CDR1 SGHNT and CDR2 YENEEA. The DNA for the CDR3 is TGTGCCAGCAGCTTTTGCCCCGTCCCGGGACAGAGGATCTACGAGCAGTACTTC. This codes for CASSFCPVPGQRIYEQYF.

This clone was observed a few times. The junction does not match germline at one end; this may be a read error. The chain employs TRBV2 and TRBJ1-2; no definite D call. CDR3 length equals 10 residues. The germline CDR1 and CDR2 sequences are SNHLY and FYNNEI. The CDR3 sequence: CASSEGLPIF. CDR3 DNA: TGTGCCAGCAGTGAAGGACTTCCTATCTTC.